This is a list of T cell receptor beta chains from one sample in a study of cytomegalovirus exposure and HLA in healthy donors. Generated by immunoSEQ multiplex PCR, the TCRdb table keeps only in-frame clones and is missing some. The table records under 200,000 clones, over 70% of them present only once. The material sequenced was PBMCs. The receptors shown here come from a male donor in good health and CMV-seropositive. CDR3s leave out the opening cysteine and the closing phenylalanine or tryptophan. Fields, in order: J gene, V gene, clone size, CDR3 protein. Size is omitted from some rows. Given values are once, few, many or a class for expanded clones.

>TRBJ2-2|TRBV30|-
AFNRGNTGELF
>TRBJ1-1|TRBV9|-
ASSIFETGGTEAF
>TRBJ1-6|TRBV13|-
ASREASYNSPLH
>TRBJ1-1|TRBV2|-
ASSSQENTEAF
>TRBJ1-5|TRBV5-1|-
ASRKGDNQPQH
>TRBJ1-6|TRBV29-1|-
SAKTGGNSPLH
>TRBJ2-7|TRBV2|once
ASSEPAGGHYEQY
>TRBJ1-2|TRBV20-1|once
SAGRGLLT
>TRBJ1-6|TRBV6-4|once
ASNGRGQGLRYNSPLH
>TRBJ2-1|TRBV7-9|-
AWGGNEQF
>TRBJ2-7|TRBV19|-
ASSIEGGTGSYEQY
>TRBJ1-2|TRBV7-6|-
ASSLAPGQYGYT
>TRBJ1-2|TRBV19|-
ASSKGEVAGYT
>TRBJ2-5|TRBV7-6|-
ASSSGMGGGFKETQY
>TRBJ1-5|TRBV5-1|-
ASSLGQGINQPQH
>TRBJ1-5|TRBV2|-
ASSDGHSSNQPQH
>TRBJ1-5|TRBV4-1|-
ASSQAPGGNQPQH
>TRBJ1-1|TRBV6-1|few
ASSPNRWDTEAF
>TRBJ1-1|TRBV10-3|-
AISDGQGRANTEAF
>TRBJ2-5|TRBV2|-
AGNREETQY
>TRBJ1-1|TRBV30|-
AWNPRGHMNTEAF
>TRBJ1-1|TRBV2|once
ASGGARRTNTEAF
>TRBJ1-1|TRBV5-5|-
ASSSTGTAANTEAF
>TRBJ2-2|TRBV30|-
AWRGLATAGELF
>TRBJ1-5|TRBV19|-
ASREGAGPSNQPQH
>TRBJ1-1|TRBV5-5|-
ASSRTGGTEAF
>TRBJ2-6|TRBV9|-
ASSVAGGANVLT
>TRBJ2-7|TRBV6-1|-
ASSVRRDSYEQY
>TRBJ2-2|TRBV4-2|-
ASSRTKGELF
>TRBJ2-7|TRBV11-2|-
ASSSGPGSEQY
>TRBJ2-6|TRBV9|-
ASSVPGSGANVLT
>TRBJ1-1|TRBV6-5|-
ASSYAAAAGTEAF
>TRBJ2-2|TRBV6-6|-
ASSAYSTGELF
>TRBJ2-5|TRBV5-6|-
ASIQGMQETQY
>TRBJ2-6|TRBV9|-
ASSASLAGGPGANVLT
>TRBJ2-3|TRBV7-9|-
ASSLAAIAGGASDTQY
>TRBJ1-5|TRBV6-5|-
ASSYGRDGPQH
>TRBJ2-3|TRBV7-2|-
ASSLARLAGGTDTQY
>TRBJ2-5|TRBV5-1|-
ASRPGQGQETQY
>TRBJ2-3|TRBV30|-
AWSGGLAGPGTDTQY
>TRBJ1-1|TRBV19|once
ASTPYSGGTEAF
>TRBJ2-5|TRBV5-6|-
ASSLTGPEETQY
>TRBJ1-3|TRBV11-2|-
ASSTPRGPISGNTIY
>TRBJ1-1|TRBV6-1|-
ASSEWGGQGKAF
>TRBJ1-1|TRBV7-7|-
ASSLQGDTEAF
>TRBJ1-3|TRBV6-1|many
ASSGLTASSGNTIY
>TRBJ1-3|TRBV5-5|-
ASSSTGAGNTIY
>TRBJ1-2|TRBV6-1|-
ASTRDSRVGGYT
>TRBJ1-1|TRBV7-6|few
ASSLGQRYTEAF